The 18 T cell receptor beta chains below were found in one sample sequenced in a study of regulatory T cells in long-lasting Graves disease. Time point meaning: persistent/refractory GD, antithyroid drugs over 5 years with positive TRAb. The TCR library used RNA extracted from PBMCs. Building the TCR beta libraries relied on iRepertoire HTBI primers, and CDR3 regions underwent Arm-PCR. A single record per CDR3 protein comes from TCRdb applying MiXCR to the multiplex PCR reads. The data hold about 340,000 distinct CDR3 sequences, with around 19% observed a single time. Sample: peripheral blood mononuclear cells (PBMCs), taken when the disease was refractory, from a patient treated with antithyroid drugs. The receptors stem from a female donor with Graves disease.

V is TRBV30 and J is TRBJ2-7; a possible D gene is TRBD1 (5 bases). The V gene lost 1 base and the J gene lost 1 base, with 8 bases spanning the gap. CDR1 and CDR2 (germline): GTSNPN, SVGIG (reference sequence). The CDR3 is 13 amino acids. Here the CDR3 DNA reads TGTGCCTGGAGTGGTACAGGATCCTACGAGCAGTACTTC. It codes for CAWSGTGSYEQYF.

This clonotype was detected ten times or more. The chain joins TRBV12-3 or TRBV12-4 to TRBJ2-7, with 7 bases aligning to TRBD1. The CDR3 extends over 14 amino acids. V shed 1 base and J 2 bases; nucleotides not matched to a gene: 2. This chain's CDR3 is CASSLGTGAYEQYF. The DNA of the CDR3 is TGTGCCAGCAGTTTAGGGACAGGAGCCTACGAGCAGTACTTC.

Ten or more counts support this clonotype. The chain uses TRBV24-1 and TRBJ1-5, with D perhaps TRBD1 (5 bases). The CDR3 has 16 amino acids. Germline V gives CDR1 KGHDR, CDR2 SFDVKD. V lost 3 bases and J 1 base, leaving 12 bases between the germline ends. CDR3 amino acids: CATSDTRGGSNQPQHF. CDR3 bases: TGTGCCACCAGTGATACCCGCGGGGGAAGCAATCAGCCCCAGCATTTT.

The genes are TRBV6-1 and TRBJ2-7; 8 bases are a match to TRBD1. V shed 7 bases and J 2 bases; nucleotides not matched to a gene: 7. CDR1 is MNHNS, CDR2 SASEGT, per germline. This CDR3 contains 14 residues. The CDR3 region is CASTPDRAPYEQYF. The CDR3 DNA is TGTGCCAGCACCCCGGACAGGGCCCCCTACGAGCAGTACTTC.

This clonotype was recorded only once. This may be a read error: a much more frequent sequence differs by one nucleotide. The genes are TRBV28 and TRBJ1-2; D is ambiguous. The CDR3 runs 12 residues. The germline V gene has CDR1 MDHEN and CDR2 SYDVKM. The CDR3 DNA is TGTGCCAGCAGTTCCAGGTCCTATAGCTACACCTTC. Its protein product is CASSSRSYSYTF.

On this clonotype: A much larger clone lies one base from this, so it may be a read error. As DNA, the CDR3 is TGTACCAGCAGCTTAAGACCGGGGACAGCCCAATCTGGGGCCAACGTCCTGACTTTC. Residues: CTSSLRPGTAQSGANVLTF. V gene TRBV7-2 combines with J gene TRBJ2-6; 7 positions agree with TRBD1. Germline loops: CDR1 SGHTA, CDR2 FQGNSA. Trimming removed 2 bases from V and 1 base from J; junction bases left unmatched: 11. This CDR3 is built from 19 residues.

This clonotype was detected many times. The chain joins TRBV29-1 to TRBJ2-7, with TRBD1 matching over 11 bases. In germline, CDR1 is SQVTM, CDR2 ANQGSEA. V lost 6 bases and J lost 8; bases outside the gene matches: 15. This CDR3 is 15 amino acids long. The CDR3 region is CSVYKAGTGGGKQYF. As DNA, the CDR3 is TGCAGCGTCTACAAGGCCGGGACAGGGGGAGGGAAGCAGTACTTC.

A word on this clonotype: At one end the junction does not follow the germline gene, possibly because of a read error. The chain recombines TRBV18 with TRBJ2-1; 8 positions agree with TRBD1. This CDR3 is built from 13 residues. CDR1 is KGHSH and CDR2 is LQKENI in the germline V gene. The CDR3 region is CASSLGQGLWTIF. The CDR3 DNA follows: TGTGCCAGCTCCCTAGGACAGGGCCTATGGACGATCTTC.

This CDR3 is CASSRRGLRPDTQYF. CDR3 nucleotide sequence: TGTGCCAGCAGCCGAAGGGGACTACGTCCGGATACGCAGTATTTT. The chain employs TRBV7-9 and TRBJ2-3, with 7 bases lining up with TRBD2. The length of the CDR3 is 15 residues. Trimming took 5 bases from V and 6 from J; bases not matched to a gene: 11. Per germline, CDR1 SEHNR and CDR2 FQNEAQ (reference sequence).

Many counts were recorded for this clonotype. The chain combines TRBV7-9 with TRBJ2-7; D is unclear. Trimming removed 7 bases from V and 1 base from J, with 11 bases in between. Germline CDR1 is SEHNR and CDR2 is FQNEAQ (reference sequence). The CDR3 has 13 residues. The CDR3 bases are TGTGCCAGCACCCACGGATTATCCTACGAGCAGTACTTC. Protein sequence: CASTHGLSYEQYF.

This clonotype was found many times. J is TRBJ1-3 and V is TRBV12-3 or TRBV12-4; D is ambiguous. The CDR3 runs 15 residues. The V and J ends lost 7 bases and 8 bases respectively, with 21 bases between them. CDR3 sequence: CASTQSLVFVDTIYF. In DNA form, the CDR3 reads TGTGCCAGCACCCAAAGTCTGGTTTTCGTGGACACCATATATTTT.

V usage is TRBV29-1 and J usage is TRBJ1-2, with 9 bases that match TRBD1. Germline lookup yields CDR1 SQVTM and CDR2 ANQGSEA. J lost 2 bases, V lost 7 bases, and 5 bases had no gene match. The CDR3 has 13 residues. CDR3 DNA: TGCAGCGCCTCACAGGGGGCGAACTATGGCTACACCTTC. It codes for CSASQGANYGYTF.

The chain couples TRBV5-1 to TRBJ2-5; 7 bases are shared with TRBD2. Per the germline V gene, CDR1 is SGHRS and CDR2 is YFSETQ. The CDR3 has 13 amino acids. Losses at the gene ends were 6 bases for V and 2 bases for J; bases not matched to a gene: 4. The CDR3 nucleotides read TGCGCCAGCACGGGGGGTCGGCAAGAGACCCAGTACTTC. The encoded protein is CASTGGRQETQYF.

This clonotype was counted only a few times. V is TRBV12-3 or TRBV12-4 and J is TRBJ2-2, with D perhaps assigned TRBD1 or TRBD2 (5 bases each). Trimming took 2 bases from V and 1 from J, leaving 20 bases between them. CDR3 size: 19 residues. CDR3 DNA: TGTGCCAGCAGTTTATCCCACCCTACAGGAGGTGGGAACACCGGGGAGCTGTTTTTT. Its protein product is CASSLSHPTGGGNTGELFF.

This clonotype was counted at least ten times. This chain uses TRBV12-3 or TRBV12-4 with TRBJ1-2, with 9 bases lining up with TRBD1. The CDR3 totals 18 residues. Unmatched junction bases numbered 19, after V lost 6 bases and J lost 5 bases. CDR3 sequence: CASRRSRDRAGLRYGYTF. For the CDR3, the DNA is TGTGCCAGCAGGCGTTCCCGGGACAGGGCCGGCCTCAGGTATGGCTACACCTTC.

Here the CDR3 DNA reads TGTGCCAGCAGTTTTGGAGGGGGCATACTGAACACTGAAGCTTTCTTT. It codes for CASSFGGGILNTEAFF. V and J are TRBV6-5 and TRBJ1-1; 7 positions agree with TRBD1. This CDR3 is built from 16 residues. After removal of 4 bases from V and 0 bases from J, the junction contained 8 bases not matched to a gene. The germline CDR1 and CDR2 sequences are MNHEY and SVGAGI.

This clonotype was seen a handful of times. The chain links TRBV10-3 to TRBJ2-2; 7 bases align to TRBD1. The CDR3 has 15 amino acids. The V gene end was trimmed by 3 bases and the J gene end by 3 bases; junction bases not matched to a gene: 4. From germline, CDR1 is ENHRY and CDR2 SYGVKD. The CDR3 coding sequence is TGTGCCATCAGTGACCCAGGGGGAGACACCGGGGAGCTGTTTTTT. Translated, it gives CAISDPGGDTGELFF.

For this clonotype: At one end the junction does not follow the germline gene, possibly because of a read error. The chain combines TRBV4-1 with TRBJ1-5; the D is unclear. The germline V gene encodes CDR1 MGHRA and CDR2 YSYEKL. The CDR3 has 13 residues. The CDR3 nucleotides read TGCGCCAGCAGCCAAGAAAGCAAGCAGCCCCAGCATTTT. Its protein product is CASSQESKQPQHF.